This is a list of T cell receptor beta chains from one sample in a study of blood T cell repertoires in COVID-19. This table comes from immunoSEQ multiplex PCR, and its TCRdb copy is limited to in-frame clones, with some not included. Of roughly 57,000 clones listed, 73% were seen once; the top ten hold about 14%. The sequencing input was peripheral blood. The receptors come from a woman aged 70-85 years with acute or convalescent COVID-19. Both conserved end residues are part of each CDR3. Each record gives: D gene, V gene, clone size, J gene, CDR3 DNA, CDR3 protein. The D gene is left open where the match is weak. Not all rows give a size; the values are once, few, many and, for expanded clones, a class.

>TRBD1|TRBV19|once|TRBJ1-5
TGTGCCAGTAGCAAAGGGACAGAGAATCAGCCCCAGCATTTT
CASSKGTENQPQHF
>.|TRBV10-1|few|TRBJ2-2
TGCGCCAGCAGTGAGTCGGCCAGGGGAACCGGGGAGCTGTTTTTT
CASSESARGTGELFF
>.|TRBV5-6|.|TRBJ1-5
TGTGCCAGCAGCTCGGTGGGGGGACTGCCCCAGCATTTT
CASSSVGGLPQHF
>TRBD1|TRBV5-1|.|TRBJ1-5
TGCGCCAGCAGGCCCGGGACAGGGGGCTATCAGCCCCAGCATTTT
CASRPGTGGYQPQHF
>TRBD1|TRBV18|.|TRBJ2-1
TGTGCCAGCTCACCTCCCGGGACAGCGTACAATGAGCAGTTCTTC
CASSPPGTAYNEQFF
>TRBD1|TRBV5-1|.|TRBJ1-2
TGCGCCAGCAGCCCCGGGACAGGGACAGTTAACTATGGCTACACCTTC
CASSPGTGTVNYGYTF
>.|TRBV3-1/TRBV3-2|.|TRBJ2-2
TGTGCCAGCAGCCAAGCGGGGGCCGGGGAGCTGTTTTTT
CASSQAGAGELFF
>TRBD1|TRBV27|.|TRBJ1-1
TGTGCCAGCAGGTTGGGACAGAGTGAAGCTTTCTTT
CASRLGQSEAFF
>TRBD1|TRBV27|.|TRBJ2-4
TGTGCCAGCAGTTTAGGTCGGGGGCAGGGGGCGAACATTCAGTACTTC
CASSLGRGQGANIQYF
>.|TRBV19|.|TRBJ1-1
TGTGCCAGTCGATGGGGGCGCAGAACTGAAGCTTTCTTT
CASRWGRRTEAFF
>.|TRBV30|.|TRBJ1-3
TGTGCCTGGAACCTACTGGACAGCTCTGGAAACACCATATATTTT
CAWNLLDSSGNTIYF
>.|TRBV28|.|TRBJ1-4
TGTGCCAGCAGTTCCATTCCCCACTTCGCAGGGTTTCCTAATGAAAAACTGTTTTTT
CASSSIPHFAGFPNEKLFF
>TRBD2|TRBV3-1/TRBV3-2|.|TRBJ2-7
TGTGCCAGCGTCCGAGGGCGGGGGGGCGAGCAGTACTTC
CASVRGRGGEQYF
>TRBD1|TRBV24-1|few|TRBJ1-2
TGTGCCACCAGTGATTACACGACAGGGCATGGCTACACCTTC
CATSDYTTGHGYTF
>.|TRBV7-9|once|TRBJ2-2
TGTGCCAGCAGCCCTCCCCGGACAGCGAACACCGGGGAGCTGTTTTTT
CASSPPRTANTGELFF
>TRBD2|TRBV3-1/TRBV3-2|.|TRBJ2-1
TGTGCCAGCAGCTTCTCTAGCGGGAACAATGAGCAGTTCTTC
CASSFSSGNNEQFF
>.|TRBV7-3|.|TRBJ2-1
TGTGCCAGCAGCTTAACTAGCTCCCGGGAGCAGTTCTTC
CASSLTSSREQFF
>.|TRBV7-2|.|TRBJ1-1
TGTGCCAGCAGCTCCCTTGGTGGGGGCCGGGGCACTGAAGCTTTCTTT
CASSSLGGGRGTEAFF
>.|TRBV29-1|.|TRBJ1-1
TGCAGCTTCAGGGCTTTGACTGAAGCTTTCTTT
CSFRALTEAFF
>TRBD2|TRBV7-9|.|TRBJ2-3
TGTGCCAGCACCACCAGGCGGCGAGCGGGGGGGCTAGGCACAGATACGCAGTATTTT
CASTTRRRAGGLGTDTQYF
>TRBD1|TRBV7-3|.|TRBJ2-2
TGTGCCAGCAGATCGGGACAGGGTAACACCGGGGAGCTGTTTTTT
CASRSGQGNTGELFF
>TRBD1|TRBV2|few|TRBJ2-6
TGTGCCAGCAGTGGCCGACAGGGGGATGGGGCCAACGTCCTGACTTTC
CASSGRQGDGANVLTF
>.|TRBV5-6|few|TRBJ1-1
TGTGCCAGCAGCTTGGGACGGTGGGCGGCTTTCTTT
CASSLGRWAAFF
>.|TRBV3-1/TRBV3-2|.|TRBJ1-2
TGTGCCAGCAGCCCCTTGAGAGGGGGTAAACTAAACTATGGCTACACCTTC
CASSPLRGGKLNYGYTF
>TRBD1|TRBV14|.|TRBJ2-5
TGTGCCAGCAGCCGGGACAGGGGAGAGACCCAGTACTTC
CASSRDRGETQYF
>.|TRBV25-1|.|TRBJ2-5
TGTGCCAGCAGTGAGCCAGGGGCAAGAGTGACCCAGTACTTC
CASSEPGARVTQYF
>TRBD1|TRBV14|.|TRBJ2-5
TGTGCCAGCAGCCAAGGACAGGGGCCCCAAGAGACCCAGTACTTC
CASSQGQGPQETQYF
>.|TRBV19|.|TRBJ2-6
TGTGCCAGTAGACTCATCCCTGGGGCCAACGTCCTGACTTTC
CASRLIPGANVLTF